This passage covers 20 T cell receptor beta chains from one sample sequenced in a study of blood T cell repertoires in COVID-19. The method was immunoSEQ multiplex PCR; TCRdb's version includes in-frame clones alone and lacks a portion of them. Of approximately 400,000 clones in the sample, 89% were seen once. The sample comprised peripheral blood. These receptors were taken from a man aged 35 to 55 with acute or convalescent COVID-19.

The V call is TRBV13, the J call TRBJ2-5, with TRBD1 matching over 8 bases. The length of the CDR3 is 17 residues. CDR1 is PRHDT, CDR2 FYEKMQ, per germline (reference sequence). The J segment lost 4 bases and the V segment lost 5 bases, leaving 15 bases of the junction unmatched. The DNA of the CDR3 is TGTGCCAGCAGCACCGGACAGGGTGTTATGTATGGAGAGACCCAGTACTTC. Residues: CASSTGQGVMYGETQYF.

The CDR3 here is CAIRGTGYNEQFF. CDR3 nucleotides: TGTGCCATCAGAGGGACAGGCTACAATGAGCAGTTCTTC. This chain connects TRBV10-3 to TRBJ2-1, with 8 bases identical to TRBD1. CDR3 length: 13 amino acids. From germline, CDR1 is ENHRY and CDR2 SYGVKD. The V and J ends lost 6 bases and 3 bases, in that order; junction bases with no gene match: 1.

This clone was recorded only once. The genes are TRBV27 and TRBJ2-3; 9 bases fit TRBD1. The ends lost 4 bases at V and 1 base at J; junction bases unmatched: 3. CDR1 is MNHEY and CDR2 is SMNVEV in the germline V gene (reference sequence). This CDR3 has 15 residues. CDR3 in amino acids: CASSSRDRGTDTQYF. The CDR3, as DNA: TGTGCCAGCAGTTCCCGGGACAGGGGCACAGATACGCAGTATTTT.

The rearrangement links TRBV7-9 to TRBJ2-2, with D hard to call. Germline assignment: CDR1 SEHNR and CDR2 FQNEAQ (reference sequence). V was shortened by 3 bases and J by 7 bases, with 6 bases between the two germline ends. The CDR3 contains 12 residues. CDR3 sequence reads: CASSLSIGELFF. CDR3 DNA: TGTGCCAGCAGCTTGTCAATCGGGGAGCTGTTTTTT.

The V call is TRBV5-4, the J call TRBJ1-1, with D possibly TRBD1 on 5 matching bases. The CDR3 loop spans 15 amino acids. Germline V CDR1 and CDR2: SGHNT, YYREEE (reference sequence). The V and J ends lost 4 bases and 3 bases respectively, with 16 bases between them. The CDR3 nucleotides read TGTGCCAGCAGCATAGGCGCCCCGGGGGACACTGAAGCTTTCTTT. The encoded protein is CASSIGAPGDTEAFF.

The gene calls are TRBV9 and TRBJ2-7; TRBD2 matches at 9 bases. This CDR3 has 14 residues. J lost 5 bases, V lost 3 bases, and 6 bases had no gene match. CDR1 is SGDLS and CDR2 is YYNGEE in the germline V gene. DNA for the CDR3: TGTGCCAGCAGCGGCACTAGCGGGCCGGACGAGCAGTACTTC. This gives the protein CASSGTSGPDEQYF.

The sample holds one count of this clone. The chain links TRBV9 to TRBJ1-6, with D hard to call. The CDR3 totals 17 residues. The V and J ends lost 4 bases and 0 bases respectively, with 14 bases between them. Per the germline V gene, CDR1 is SGDLS and CDR2 is YYNGEE. The CDR3 DNA follows: TGTGCCAGCAGCCTTACCGACGGGAGCTCCTATAATTCACCCCTCCACTTT. It yields the protein CASSLTDGSSYNSPLHF.

This clone has just a few counts. This sequence joins TRBV7-9 and TRBJ1-5; a possible D gene is TRBD1 (6 bases). V was clipped by 5 bases and J by 5 bases, with 16 bases between them. Germline V CDR1 and CDR2: SEHNR, FQNEAQ (reference sequence). The CDR3 totals 15 residues. The CDR3 nucleotides read TGTGCCAGCAGCCCAGAGGGGGGGCGCGATCAGCCCCAGCATTTT. Translated, it gives CASSPEGGRDQPQHF.

The rearrangement joins TRBV21-1 to TRBJ2-7; the D call of TRBD1 is as the table states it, not checked on the DNA. TRBV21-1 is an annotated pseudogene. The CDR3 has 13 amino acids. CDR3 sequence reads: CASPGQLYVKQYF. The CDR3 DNA reads as TGTGCCTCGCCGGGACAACTATACGTGAAGCAGTACTTC.

The V call is TRBV28, the J call TRBJ2-4; 16 bases agree with TRBD2. From germline, CDR1 is MDHEN and CDR2 SYDVKM. Trimming removed 2 bases from V and 0 bases from J; junction bases left unmatched: 10. The CDR3 sequence is 21 residues long. The CDR3 here is CASSLGVAGTSGRVAKNIQYF. The DNA for the CDR3 is TGTGCCAGCAGTTTAGGGGTAGCCGGGACTAGCGGGAGGGTAGCCAAAAACATTCAGTACTTC.

The genes are TRBV19 and TRBJ2-7; D call uncertain. Germline-derived CDR1 and CDR2 are LNHDA and SQIVND (reference sequence). Trimming took 1 base from V and 3 from J, leaving 10 bases between them. This CDR3 spans 14 amino acids. The CDR3 DNA sequence: TGTGCCAGTAGTATAGGCTCCCGGGTCTACGAGCAGTACTTC. Residues: CASSIGSRVYEQYF.

The rearrangement joins TRBV7-2 to TRBJ2-4, with D tentatively TRBD1 (5 bases). The length of the CDR3 is 14 residues. V was shortened by 5 bases and J by 7 bases, with 15 bases between the two germline ends. Per the germline V gene, CDR1 is SGHTA and CDR2 is FQGNSA. The CDR3 coding sequence is TGTGCCAGCAGCGGGCGCAGGGCGTTGAACATTCAGTACTTC. Translated: CASSGRRALNIQYF.

J is TRBJ1-6 and V is TRBV4-2; D call uncertain. The CDR3 covers 16 residues. In germline, CDR1 is LGHNA, CDR2 YNFKEQ. Trimming pared 0 bases from V and 7 bases from J, leaving 13 bases between. CDR3 amino acids: CASSQDYHSKNSPLHF. The CDR3 region has the DNA TGTGCCAGCAGCCAAGATTATCACAGTAAAAATTCACCCCTCCACTTT.

The chain has TRBV2 and TRBJ1-1; tentatively, D is TRBD1 (5 bases). Trimming cost V 4 bases and J 0 bases, with 9 bases left between them. This CDR3 region has 14 residues. CDR1 is SNHLY, CDR2 FYNNEI, per germline. CDR3 loop: CASSVDRLNTEAFF. CDR3 coding DNA: TGTGCCAGCAGTGTTGACAGATTGAACACTGAAGCTTTCTTT.

The V and J genes are TRBV4-2 and TRBJ1-3; no firm D call. The ends were cut back, 4 bases at V and 5 bases at J, with 9 bases in the middle. The CDR3 has 13 amino acids. The V gene's germline CDR1 is LGHNA and CDR2 YNFKEQ. The CDR3 loop reads CASSPAERNTIYF. The DNA of the CDR3 is TGTGCCAGCAGCCCGGCGGAAAGAAACACCATATATTTT.

In nucleotides, the CDR3 is TGTGCCAGTAGCAGGACAGGGTTCAAGGAGACAGGCAAAAACATTCAGTACTTC. It is translated as CASSRTGFKETGKNIQYF. The rearrangement joins TRBV19 to TRBJ2-4; 8 bases line up with TRBD1. The CDR3 length is 18 residues. Germline V gives CDR1 LNHDA, CDR2 SQIVND (reference sequence). V dropped 6 bases and J dropped 3; count of bases not matched to a gene: 16.

CDR3 bases: TGTGCCAGCAGCTTCGCTGGGACAGACGAGCAGTACTTC. This encodes CASSFAGTDEQYF. The V and J genes are TRBV7-2 and TRBJ2-7; 7 nucleotides align to TRBD1. CDR3 length equals 13 residues. The germline V gene has CDR1 SGHTA and CDR2 FQGNSA. Germline trimming cut 3 bases from V and 5 bases from J; bases unmatched to any gene: 4.

The gene calls are TRBV18 and TRBJ1-1, with 7 bases matching TRBD1. Looked up from germline, CDR1 is KGHSH and CDR2 is LQKENI. CDR3 length: 15 residues. The V and J ends lost 3 bases and 5 bases, in that order; junction bases with no gene match: 9. The DNA of the CDR3 is TGTGCCAGCTCACCCGACGACAGGGTAGGGACTGAAGCTTTCTTT. As protein: CASSPDDRVGTEAFF.

The genes are TRBV14 and TRBJ2-4; a possible D gene is TRBD1 (6 bases). Germline V gives CDR1 SGHDN, CDR2 FVKESK. This CDR3 region has 11 residues. V lost 3 bases and J 10 bases, leaving 7 bases between the germline ends. The CDR3 protein is CASSHGQIQYF. CDR3 DNA: TGTGCCAGCAGCCACGGACAGATTCAGTACTTC.

V usage is TRBV4-2 and J usage is TRBJ1-2; 8 bases align to TRBD1. The germline V gene has CDR1 LGHNA and CDR2 YNFKEQ. This CDR3 is built from 14 residues. The trim removed 2 bases at V and 8 bases at J, leaving 7 bases unmatched. The CDR3 here is CASSQQDRVAGYTF. In DNA, the CDR3 is TGTGCCAGCAGCCAACAGGACAGGGTGGCAGGCTACACCTTC.